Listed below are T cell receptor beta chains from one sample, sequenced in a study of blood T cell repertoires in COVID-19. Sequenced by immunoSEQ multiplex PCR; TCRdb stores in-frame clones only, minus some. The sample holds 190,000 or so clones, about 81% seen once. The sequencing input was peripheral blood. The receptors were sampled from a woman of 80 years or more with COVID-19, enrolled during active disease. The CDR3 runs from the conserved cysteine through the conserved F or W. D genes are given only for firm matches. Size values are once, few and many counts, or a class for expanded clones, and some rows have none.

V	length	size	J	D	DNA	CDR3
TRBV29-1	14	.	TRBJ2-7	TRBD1	TGCAGCGTCGGCGGACAGGGGATTCCCTACGAGCAGTACTTC	CSVGGQGIPYEQYF
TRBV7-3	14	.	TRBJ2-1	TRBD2	TGTGCCAGCAGCTTTAGTAGCGGGTACAATGAGCAGTTCTTC	CASSFSSGYNEQFF
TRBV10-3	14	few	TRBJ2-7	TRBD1	TGTGCCATCAGTGGGGGACAGGGGACCTACGAGCAGTACTTC	CAISGGQGTYEQYF
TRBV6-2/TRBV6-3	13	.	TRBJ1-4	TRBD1	TGTGCCAGCAGTCTCACAGGGGATGAAAAACTGTTTTTT	CASSLTGDEKLFF
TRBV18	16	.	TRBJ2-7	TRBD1	TGTGCCAGCCCTTACTTCCGGGACAGGGGGCCCAACGAGCAGTACTTC	CASPYFRDRGPNEQYF
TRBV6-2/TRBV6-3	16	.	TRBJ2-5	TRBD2	TGTGCCAGCAGTTACGGGGCAGCGGGAGGTGAGGAGACCCAGTACTTC	CASSYGAAGGEETQYF
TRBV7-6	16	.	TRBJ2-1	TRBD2	TGTGCCAGCAGCTTTTTAGCGGGGGAGACCTACAATGAGCAGTTCTTC	CASSFLAGETYNEQFF
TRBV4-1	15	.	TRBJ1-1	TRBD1	TGCGCCAGCAGCCTAGAAATGACAGGGGACACTGAAGCTTTCTTT	CASSLEMTGDTEAFF
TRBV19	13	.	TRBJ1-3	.	TGTGCCAGTAGTCCTGTTTTTCGAAACACCATATATTTT	CASSPVFRNTIYF
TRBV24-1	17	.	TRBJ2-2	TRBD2	TGTGCCACCAGTGACCCGGGACTAGCCACGAACACCGGGGAGCTGTTTTTT	CATSDPGLATNTGELFF
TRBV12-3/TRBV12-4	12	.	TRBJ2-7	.	TGTGCCAGCAGTTTAGGGGCTCCGGAGCAGTACTTC	CASSLGAPEQYF
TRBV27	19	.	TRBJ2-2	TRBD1	TGTGCCAGCCGGGACAGGGAACGTCCATCCCCTTCGAACACCGGGGAGCTGTTTTTT	CASRDRERPSPSNTGELFF
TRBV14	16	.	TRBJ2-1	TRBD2	TGTGCCAGCAGCCCCCTAGCGGGGGGGCCCTCCAATGAGCAGTTCTTC	CASSPLAGGPSNEQFF
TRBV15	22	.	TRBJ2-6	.	TGTGCCACCAGCAGAACAACCGGGAAAGGTGGCAGCTTATCGTCTGGGGCCAACGTCCTGACTTTC	CATSRTTGKGGSLSSGANVLTF
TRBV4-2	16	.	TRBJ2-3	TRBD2	TGTGCCAGCAGCCAAGAACTAGCGGGAGGGCCAGATACGCAGTATTTT	CASSQELAGGPDTQYF
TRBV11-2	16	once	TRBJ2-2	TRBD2	TGTGCCAGCAGCTTAGCGCCTAGCGGGGTTAGCGGGGAGCTGTTTTTT	CASSLAPSGVSGELFF
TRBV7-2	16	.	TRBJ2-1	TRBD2	TGTGCCAGCAATACCGAGGGACTAGCACCTTACAATGAGCAGTTCTTC	CASNTEGLAPYNEQFF
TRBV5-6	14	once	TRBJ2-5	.	TGTGCCAGCAGCGGGACGGGGGTTCAAGAGACCCAGTACTTC	CASSGTGVQETQYF